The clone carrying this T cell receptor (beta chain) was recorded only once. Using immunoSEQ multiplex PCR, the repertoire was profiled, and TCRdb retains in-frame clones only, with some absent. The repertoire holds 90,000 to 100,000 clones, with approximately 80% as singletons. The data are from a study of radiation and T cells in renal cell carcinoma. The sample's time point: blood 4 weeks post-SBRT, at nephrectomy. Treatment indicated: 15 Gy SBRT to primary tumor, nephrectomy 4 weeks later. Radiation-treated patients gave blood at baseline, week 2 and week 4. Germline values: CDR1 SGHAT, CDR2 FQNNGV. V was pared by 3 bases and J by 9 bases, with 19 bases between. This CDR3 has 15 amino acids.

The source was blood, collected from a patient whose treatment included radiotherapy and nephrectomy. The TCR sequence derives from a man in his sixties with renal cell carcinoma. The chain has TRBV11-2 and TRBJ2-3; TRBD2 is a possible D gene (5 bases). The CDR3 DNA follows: TGTGCCAGCAGCTTGGGCGCGGGCTTGGGGTGGACGCAGTATTTT. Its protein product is CASSLGAGLGWTQYF.